This passage covers 26 T cell receptor beta chains from one sample sequenced in a study of CD8 T cells in ankylosing spondylitis. TCRdb re-called the 5' RACE reads through MiXCR, storing one row per CDR3 protein. The sample records some 250,000 distinct CDR3 sequences, about 24% being singletons. Specimen: blood, either unsorted or a sorted T cell fraction (not recorded which). These receptors came from a male donor with ankylosing spondylitis or in good health (not recorded which).

This chain links TRBV12-3 or TRBV12-4 with TRBJ2-1; D is possibly TRBD1 or TRBD2 (5 bases each). CDR3 length equals 17 residues. The V and J ends lost 5 bases and 7 bases respectively, with 24 bases between them. Here the CDR3 reads CASSPGTGGVHRNEQFF. CDR3 DNA sequence: TGTGCCAGCAGTCCCGGTACAGGAGGTGTACATCGAAATGAGCAGTTCTTC.

The rearrangement joins TRBV19 to TRBJ2-3; 8 bases map to TRBD1. Trimming cost V 9 bases and J 6 bases; bases outside gene matches: 5. Germline loops: CDR1 LNHDA, CDR2 SQIVND (reference sequence). This CDR3 comprises 12 residues. CDR3 loop: CASLDRADTQYF. In DNA, the CDR3 is TGTGCCAGCCTGGACAGGGCGGATACGCAGTATTTT.

In this sample, this clonotype turned up many times. The chain couples TRBV28 to TRBJ2-1; 8 nucleotides align to TRBD2. The CDR3 spans 12 residues. Germline trimming cut 4 bases from V and 14 bases from J; bases unmatched to any gene: 7. Per the germline V gene, CDR1 is MDHEN and CDR2 is SYDVKM. The CDR3 here is CASSSPGGGKFF. The CDR3, as DNA: TGTGCCAGCAGTTCACCAGGCGGGGGGAAGTTCTTC.

In its sample, this clonotype was seen many times. V and J are TRBV12-3 or TRBV12-4 and TRBJ2-6; no reliable D call. This CDR3 spans 15 amino acids. V was clipped by 1 base and J by 6 bases, with 10 bases between them. The CDR3 sequence: CASSLGVVEANVLTF. As DNA, the CDR3 is TGTGCCAGCAGTTTAGGTGTGGTTGAGGCCAACGTCCTGACTTTC.

This chain's CDR3 is CASSRGQGIELPYEQYF. CDR3 sequence (DNA): TGTGCCAGCAGCCGGGGACAGGGTATCGAACTACCCTACGAGCAGTACTTC. The chain joins TRBV5-5 to TRBJ2-7; 9 bases match TRBD1. The CDR3 loop spans 17 amino acids. V dropped 4 bases and J dropped 2; count of bases not matched to a gene: 13. Germline CDR1 reads SGHKS; CDR2 reads YYEKEE (reference sequence).

The chain combines TRBV20-1 with TRBJ1-1; no clear D gene. V dropped 4 bases and J dropped 11 bases, with 14 bases sitting between them. The CDR3 covers 11 residues. Germline CDR1 and CDR2: DFQATT and SNEGSKA (reference sequence). Written as DNA, the CDR3 is TGCAGTGCTACTGGTAGCCTGGGGGCTTTCTTT. Translation: CSATGSLGAFF.

The table lists this clonotype with a count of one. V gene TRBV18 combines with J gene TRBJ2-3, with 10 bases fitting TRBD2. Germline trimming cut 2 bases from V and 6 bases from J; bases unmatched to any gene: 8. CDR1 KGHSH and CDR2 LQKENI come from the germline V gene. The length of the CDR3 is 16 residues. This chain's CDR3 is CASSPGLAGAGDTQYF. CDR3 bases: TGTGCCAGCTCACCAGGTCTAGCGGGGGCCGGGGATACGCAGTATTTT.

CDR3 nucleotides: TGCAGTGCCCTTTTAGGGGGCACCTACGAGCAGTACTTC. This codes for CSALLGGTYEQYF. The chain combines TRBV20-1 with TRBJ2-7, with 7 nucleotides matching TRBD1. CDR1 DFQATT and CDR2 SNEGSKA come from the germline V gene (reference sequence). V lost 6 bases and J lost 2; bases outside the gene matches: 7. The CDR3 consists of 13 residues.

The genes are TRBV29-1 and TRBJ1-1; D is undetermined. The germline V gene encodes CDR1 SQVTM and CDR2 ANQGSEA. This CDR3 has 10 amino acids. V was pared by 3 bases and J by 8 bases, with 7 bases between. CDR3 residues: CSVDAPEAFF. CDR3 sequence (DNA): TGCAGCGTTGATGCGCCGGAAGCTTTCTTT.

There are a few counts of this clonotype. In DNA, the CDR3 is TGTGCCAGCAGTTACTCTCCTTCTACAGGAGACTATGGCTACACCTTC. Protein: CASSYSPSTGDYGYTF. V usage is TRBV6-5 and J usage is TRBJ1-2; tentative D call: TRBD1 (5 bases). Germline assignment: CDR1 MNHEY and CDR2 SVGAGI. The germline V and J ends were trimmed by 0 bases and 3 bases, with 14 bases remaining between them. The CDR3 runs to 16 residues.

There are many counts of this clonotype. The J gene is TRBJ2-1, the V gene TRBV29-1; no clear D gene. The CDR3 runs 14 residues. The germline CDR1 and CDR2 sequences are SQVTM and ANQGSEA. The CDR3, as DNA: TGCAACGTAAGAACCGGACCTACCTACAATGAGCAGTTCTTC. Its protein is CNVRTGPTYNEQFF.

Worth noting for this clonotype: A much larger clone differs by one base, so this may be a read error. The chain uses TRBV2 and TRBJ1-5; D unclear. With 2 bases removed from V and 4 bases from J, the gap between germline ends came to 9 bases. This CDR3 comprises 14 residues. CDR1 is SNHLY, CDR2 FYNNEI, per germline. The CDR3 sequence: CASSEMSANQPQHF. In nucleotides, the CDR3 is TGTGCCAGCAGTGAAATGTCAGCAAATCAGCCCCAGCATTTT.

There are many counts of this clonotype. The chain couples TRBV7-8 to TRBJ1-2; D is undetermined. The V gene lost 5 bases and the J gene lost 5 bases, with 12 bases spanning the gap. The CDR3 sequence is 13 residues long. Germline-derived CDR1 and CDR2 are SGHVS and FQNEAQ. CDR3 residues: CASSLAGWYGYTF. For the CDR3, the DNA is TGTGCCAGCAGCCTGGCTGGGTGGTATGGCTACACCTTC.

This chain connects TRBV12-3 or TRBV12-4 to TRBJ1-2; D is undetermined. The CDR3 runs 15 residues. The germline V and J ends were trimmed by 4 bases and 8 bases, with 20 bases remaining between them. The CDR3 here is CASSSRGLGSRGYTF. CDR3 bases: TGTGCCAGCAGTTCGCGTGGCTTAGGCTCGCGCGGCTACACCTTC.

The V and J genes are TRBV10-3 and TRBJ2-3; the D gene is possibly TRBD2 (6 bases). CDR1 and CDR2 from the germline V gene are ENHRY and SYGVKD. V was cut by 9 bases and J by 1 base, with 11 bases left in between. The CDR3 runs to 13 residues. The DNA for the CDR3 is TGTGCCATGGGACTTTCTGGCACAGATACGCAGTATTTT. It encodes CAMGLSGTDTQYF.

This clonotype was counted only a few times. The genes are TRBV27 and TRBJ2-2, with a possible D match to TRBD1 (5 bases). This CDR3 comprises 16 residues. Per the germline V gene, CDR1 is MNHEY and CDR2 is SMNVEV (reference sequence). The ends were cut back, 0 bases at V and 2 bases at J, with 10 bases in the middle. The CDR3 nucleotides are TGTGCCAGCAGTTTATCGGGCAGGGTCAACACCGGGGAGCTGTTTTTT. Protein: CASSLSGRVNTGELFF.

This clonotype was seen repeatedly, ten times or more. The rearrangement links TRBV20-1 to TRBJ2-7; 7 positions agree with TRBD1. The V gene end was trimmed by 6 bases and the J gene end by 1 base; junction bases not matched to a gene: 6. This CDR3 is 13 amino acids long. Germline loops: CDR1 DFQATT, CDR2 SNEGSKA (reference sequence). The CDR3 bases are TGCAGTGCGCTAAACAGGGGATCCTACGAGCAGTACTTC. Protein: CSALNRGSYEQYF.

This clonotype occurred many times. This sequence joins TRBV24-1 and TRBJ2-7, with D unresolved. Trimming took 3 bases from V and 0 from J, leaving 5 bases between them. Germline CDR1 is KGHDR and CDR2 is SFDVKD. The CDR3 extends over 13 amino acids. CDR3 in amino acids: CATSDADSYEQYF. The CDR3 nucleotides read TGTGCCACCAGTGATGCGGACTCCTACGAGCAGTACTTC.

This clonotype was detected only a few times. The chain couples TRBV6-5 to TRBJ1-5; 8 nucleotides match TRBD1. Trimming took 0 bases from V and 4 from J; bases not matched to a gene: 2. Germline V CDR1 and CDR2: MNHEY, SVGAGI. This CDR3 comprises 15 residues. This chain's CDR3 is CASSYSWTGNQPQHF. CDR3 sequence (DNA): TGTGCCAGCAGTTACTCGTGGACAGGGAATCAGCCCCAGCATTTT.

This clonotype appeared many times. The chain joins TRBV5-5 to TRBJ2-3; TRBD2 is a possible D gene (6 bases). V lost 0 bases to trimming and J lost 5 bases, with 19 bases between them. The V gene's germline CDR1 is SGHKS and CDR2 YYEKEE (reference sequence). CDR3 length equals 17 residues. The CDR3 region is CASSLASGGFTGDTQYF. The CDR3 DNA follows: TGTGCCAGCAGCTTGGCTTCCGGGGGATTTACGGGAGATACGCAGTATTTT.

Many counts were recorded for this clonotype. The DNA of the CDR3 is TGCAGTGCCTTTGGACAGGGAGGGATCTACGAGCAGTACTTC. Translating gives CSAFGQGGIYEQYF. The rearrangement links TRBV20-1 to TRBJ2-7; possible D gene TRBD1, 8 bases. V was pared by 6 bases and J by 3 bases, with 18 bases between. The CDR3 runs to 14 residues. CDR1 and CDR2 (germline): DFQATT, SNEGSKA (reference sequence).

V gene TRBV6-1 combines with J gene TRBJ2-3; D is perhaps TRBD2 (7 bases). Germline V lookup: CDR1 MNHNS, CDR2 SASEGT. Trimming took off 7 bases at V and 5 bases at J, with 19 bases between the two ends. The CDR3 covers 15 residues. The CDR3 here is CASTVGGAWGDTQYF. CDR3 sequence (DNA): TGTGCCAGCACGGTAGGGGGGGCCTGGGGAGATACGCAGTATTTT.

The gene calls are TRBV20-1 and TRBJ2-5; D remains ambiguous. The germline V gene encodes CDR1 DFQATT and CDR2 SNEGSKA (reference sequence). The CDR3 runs to 11 residues. V was clipped by 4 bases and J by 5 bases, with 8 bases between them. The CDR3 loop reads CSAIISETQYF. The CDR3 bases are TGCAGTGCTATAATTTCGGAGACCCAGTACTTC.

This chain joins TRBV20-1 and TRBJ1-6; TRBD1 agrees at 9 bases. Germline CDR1 is DFQATT and CDR2 is SNEGSKA (reference sequence). V dropped 1 base and J dropped 9; count of bases not matched to a gene: 10. CDR3 length: 16 amino acids. CDR3 region: CSARGGQGFYASPLHF. In DNA, the CDR3 is TGCAGTGCTAGAGGGGGACAGGGATTCTACGCTTCACCCCTCCACTTT.

The chain uses TRBV20-1 and TRBJ1-1; 8 positions agree with TRBD1. The CDR3 is 12 amino acids. From germline, CDR1 is DFQATT and CDR2 SNEGSKA (reference sequence). CDR3 DNA sequence: TGCAGCATGACAGGGGAGGGCACTGAAGCTTTCTTT. Encoded protein: CSMTGEGTEAFF.

Only a few counts were recorded for this clonotype. V and J are TRBV20-1 and TRBJ2-7, with 12 nucleotides matching TRBD2. The CDR3 covers 15 residues. Germline loops: CDR1 DFQATT, CDR2 SNEGSKA (reference sequence). Losses at the gene ends were 3 bases for V and 4 bases for J; bases not matched to a gene: 7. The CDR3 DNA sequence: TGCAGTGCTAGGATCCCCGGACTAGCGGGGTACGAGCAGTACTTC. Encoded protein: CSARIPGLAGYEQYF.